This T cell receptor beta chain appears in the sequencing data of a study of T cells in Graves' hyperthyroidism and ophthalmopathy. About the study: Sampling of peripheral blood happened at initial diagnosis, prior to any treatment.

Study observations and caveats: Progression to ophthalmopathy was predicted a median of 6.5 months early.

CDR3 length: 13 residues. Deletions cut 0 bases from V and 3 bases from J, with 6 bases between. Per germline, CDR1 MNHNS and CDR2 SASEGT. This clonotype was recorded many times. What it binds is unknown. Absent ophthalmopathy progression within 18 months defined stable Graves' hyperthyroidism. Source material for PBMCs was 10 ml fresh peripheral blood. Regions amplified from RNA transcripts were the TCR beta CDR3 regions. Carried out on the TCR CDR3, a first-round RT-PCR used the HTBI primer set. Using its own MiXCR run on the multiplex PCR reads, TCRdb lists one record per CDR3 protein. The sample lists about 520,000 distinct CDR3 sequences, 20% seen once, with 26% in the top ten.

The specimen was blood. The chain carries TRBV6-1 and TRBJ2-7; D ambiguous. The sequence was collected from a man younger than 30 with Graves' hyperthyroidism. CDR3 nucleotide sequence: TGTGCCAGCAGTGAAGCCGCGCGCTACGAGCAGTACTTC. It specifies CASSEAARYEQYF.